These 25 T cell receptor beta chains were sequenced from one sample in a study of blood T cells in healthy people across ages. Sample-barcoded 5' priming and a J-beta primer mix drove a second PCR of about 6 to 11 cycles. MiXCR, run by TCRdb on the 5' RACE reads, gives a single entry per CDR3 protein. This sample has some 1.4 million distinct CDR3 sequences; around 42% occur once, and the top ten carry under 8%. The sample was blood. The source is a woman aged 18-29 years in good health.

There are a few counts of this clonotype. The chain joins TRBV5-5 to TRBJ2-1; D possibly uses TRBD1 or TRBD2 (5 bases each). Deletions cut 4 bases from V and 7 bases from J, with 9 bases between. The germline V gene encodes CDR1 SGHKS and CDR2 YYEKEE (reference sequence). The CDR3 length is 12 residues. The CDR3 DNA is TGTGCCAGCAGCGGGGACGGTAATGAGCAGTTCTTC. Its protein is CASSGDGNEQFF.

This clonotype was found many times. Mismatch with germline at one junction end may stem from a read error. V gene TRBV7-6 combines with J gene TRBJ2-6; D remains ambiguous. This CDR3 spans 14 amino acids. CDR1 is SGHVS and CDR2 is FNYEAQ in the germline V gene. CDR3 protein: CASSLASGANVLTF. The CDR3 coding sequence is TGTGCCAGCAGTTTAGCCTCTGGGGCCAACGTCCTGACTTTC.

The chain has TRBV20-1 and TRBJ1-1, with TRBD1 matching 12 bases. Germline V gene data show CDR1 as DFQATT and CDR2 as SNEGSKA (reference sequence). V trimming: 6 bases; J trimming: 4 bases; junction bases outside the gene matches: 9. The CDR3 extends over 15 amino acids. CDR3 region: CSAEGDRGPGTEAFF. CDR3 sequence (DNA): TGCAGTGCCGAGGGGGACAGGGGGCCTGGCACTGAAGCTTTCTTT.

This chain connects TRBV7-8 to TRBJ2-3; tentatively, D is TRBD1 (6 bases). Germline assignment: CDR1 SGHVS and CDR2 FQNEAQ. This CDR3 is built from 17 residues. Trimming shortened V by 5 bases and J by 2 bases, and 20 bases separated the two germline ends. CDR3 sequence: CASSVRRTQGPTDTQYF. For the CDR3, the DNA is TGTGCCAGCAGCGTGAGAAGGACCCAGGGGCCCACAGATACGCAGTATTTT.

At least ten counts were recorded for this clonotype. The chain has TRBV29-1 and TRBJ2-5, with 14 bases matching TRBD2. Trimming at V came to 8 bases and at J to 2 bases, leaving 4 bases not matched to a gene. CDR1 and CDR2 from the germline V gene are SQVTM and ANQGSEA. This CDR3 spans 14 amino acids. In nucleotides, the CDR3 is TGCAGCACCGGACTAGCGGGAGGACAAGAGACCCAGTACTTC. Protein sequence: CSTGLAGGQETQYF.

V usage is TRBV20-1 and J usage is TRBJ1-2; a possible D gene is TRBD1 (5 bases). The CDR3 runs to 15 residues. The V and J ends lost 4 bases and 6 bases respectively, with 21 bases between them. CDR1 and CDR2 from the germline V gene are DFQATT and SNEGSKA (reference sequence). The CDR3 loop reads CSATGAVGPGNGYTF. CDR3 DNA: TGCAGTGCTACTGGGGCCGTCGGCCCAGGCAATGGCTACACCTTC.

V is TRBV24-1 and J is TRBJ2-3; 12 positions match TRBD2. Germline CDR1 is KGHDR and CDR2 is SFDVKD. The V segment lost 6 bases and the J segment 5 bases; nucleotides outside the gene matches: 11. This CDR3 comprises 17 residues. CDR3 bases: TGTGCCACCAGTTCACAGGGGAAGACTAGCGGGAGAGATACGCAGTATTTT. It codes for CATSSQGKTSGRDTQYF.

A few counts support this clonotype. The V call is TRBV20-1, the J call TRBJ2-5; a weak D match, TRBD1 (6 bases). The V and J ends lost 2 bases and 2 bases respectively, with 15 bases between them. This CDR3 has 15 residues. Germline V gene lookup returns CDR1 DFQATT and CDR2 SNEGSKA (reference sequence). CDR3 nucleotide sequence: TGCAGTGCTAGACAGACGGGCAGGGGTCAAGAGACCCAGTACTTC. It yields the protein CSARQTGRGQETQYF.

This CDR3 is CASSQDWPGPRTQYF. The CDR3 DNA follows: TGCGCCAGCAGCCAAGATTGGCCAGGGCCACGGACCCAGTACTTC. This sequence joins TRBV4-1 and TRBJ2-7; D is perhaps TRBD1 (5 bases). The DNA end is more similar to TRBJ2-5, so the J call may be wrong. In germline, CDR1 is MGHRA, CDR2 YSYEKL. This CDR3 has 15 amino acids.

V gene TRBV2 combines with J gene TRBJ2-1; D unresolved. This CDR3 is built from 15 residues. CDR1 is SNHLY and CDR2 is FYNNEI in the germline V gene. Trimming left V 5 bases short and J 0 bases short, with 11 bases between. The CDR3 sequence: CASSNLASSYNEQFF. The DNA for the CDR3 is TGTGCCAGCAGTAATCTTGCCAGCTCCTACAATGAGCAGTTCTTC.

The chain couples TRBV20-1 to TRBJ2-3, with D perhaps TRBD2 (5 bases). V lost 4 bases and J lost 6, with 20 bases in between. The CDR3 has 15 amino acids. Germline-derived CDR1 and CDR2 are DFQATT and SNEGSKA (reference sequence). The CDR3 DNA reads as TGCAGTGCTATCTTCCGGGGAAGCAATCCCGATACGCAGTATTTT. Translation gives CSAIFRGSNPDTQYF.

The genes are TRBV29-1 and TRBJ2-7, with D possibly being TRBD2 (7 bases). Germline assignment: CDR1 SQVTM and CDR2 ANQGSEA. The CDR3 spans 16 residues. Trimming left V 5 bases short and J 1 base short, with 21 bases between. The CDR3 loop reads CSVWGGAVSESYEQYF. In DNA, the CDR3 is TGCAGCGTTTGGGGGGGCGCGGTTTCTGAGTCCTACGAGCAGTACTTC.

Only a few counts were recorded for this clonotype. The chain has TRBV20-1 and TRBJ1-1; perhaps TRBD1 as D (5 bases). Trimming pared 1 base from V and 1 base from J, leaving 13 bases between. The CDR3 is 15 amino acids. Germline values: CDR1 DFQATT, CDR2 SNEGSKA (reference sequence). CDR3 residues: CSARGAGRRNTEAFF. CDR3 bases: TGCAGTGCTAGAGGTGCAGGGCGACGGAACACTGAAGCTTTCTTT.

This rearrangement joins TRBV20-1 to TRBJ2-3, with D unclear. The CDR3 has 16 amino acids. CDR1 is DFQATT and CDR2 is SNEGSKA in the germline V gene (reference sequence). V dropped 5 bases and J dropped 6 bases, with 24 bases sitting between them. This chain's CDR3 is CSAYLTPRVLLDTQYF. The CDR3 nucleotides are TGCAGTGCTTACCTCACACCACGGGTACTCCTCGATACGCAGTATTTT.

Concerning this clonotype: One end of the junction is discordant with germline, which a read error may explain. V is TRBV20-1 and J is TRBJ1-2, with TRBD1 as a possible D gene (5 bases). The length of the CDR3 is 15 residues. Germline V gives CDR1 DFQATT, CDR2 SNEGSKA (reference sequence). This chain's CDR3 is CSARSQGGVSYGYTF. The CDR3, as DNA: TGCAGCGCTAGATCCCAGGGTGGGGTTAGTTATGGCTACACCTTC.

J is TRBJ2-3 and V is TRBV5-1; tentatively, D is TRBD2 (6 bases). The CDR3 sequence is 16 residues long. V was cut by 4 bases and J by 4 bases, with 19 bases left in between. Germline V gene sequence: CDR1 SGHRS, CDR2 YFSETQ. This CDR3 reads CASSKGTGSGADTQYF. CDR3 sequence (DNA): TGCGCCAGCAGCAAAGGGACTGGGAGCGGCGCAGATACGCAGTATTTT.

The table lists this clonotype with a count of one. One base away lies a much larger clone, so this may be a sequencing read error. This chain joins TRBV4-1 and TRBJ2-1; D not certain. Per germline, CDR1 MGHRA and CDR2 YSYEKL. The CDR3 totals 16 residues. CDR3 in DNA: TGCGCCAGCAGCCAAGACAGCTCTGGCTCCTACAATGGGCAGTTCTTC. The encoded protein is CASSQDSSGSYNGQFF.

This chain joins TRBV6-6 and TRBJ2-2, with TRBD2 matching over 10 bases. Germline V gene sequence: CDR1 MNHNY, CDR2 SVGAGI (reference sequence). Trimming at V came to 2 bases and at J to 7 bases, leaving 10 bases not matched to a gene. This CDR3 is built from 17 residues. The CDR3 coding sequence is TGTGCCAGCAGTTACCGAGGCGCTAGCGGGAGAGGCGGGGAGCTGTTTTTT. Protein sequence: CASSYRGASGRGGELFF.

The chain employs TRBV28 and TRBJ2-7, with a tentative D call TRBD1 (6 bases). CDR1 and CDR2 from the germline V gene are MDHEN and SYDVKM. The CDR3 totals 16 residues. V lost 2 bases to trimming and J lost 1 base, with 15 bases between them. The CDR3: CASSLGPGTPSYEQYF. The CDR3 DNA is TGTGCCAGCAGTTTAGGGCCTGGGACACCTTCCTACGAGCAGTACTTC.

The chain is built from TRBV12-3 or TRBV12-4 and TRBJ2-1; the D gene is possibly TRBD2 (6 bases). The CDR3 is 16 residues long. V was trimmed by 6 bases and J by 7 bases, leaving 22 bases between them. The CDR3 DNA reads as TGTGCCAGCAGGGCGGCCGGAGGGAGTAGTAATAATGAGCAGTTCTTC. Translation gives CASRAAGGSSNNEQFF.

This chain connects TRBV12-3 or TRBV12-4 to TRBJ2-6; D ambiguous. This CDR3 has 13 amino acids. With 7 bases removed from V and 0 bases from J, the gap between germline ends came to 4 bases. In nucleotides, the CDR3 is TGTGCCAGCATCGCCTCTGGGGCCAACGTCCTGACTTTC. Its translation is CASIASGANVLTF.

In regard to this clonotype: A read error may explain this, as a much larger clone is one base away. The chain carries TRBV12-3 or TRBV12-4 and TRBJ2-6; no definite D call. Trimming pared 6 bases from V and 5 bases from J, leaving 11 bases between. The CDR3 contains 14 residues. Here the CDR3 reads CASRVKVRANVLTF. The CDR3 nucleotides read TGTGCCAGCAGGGTCAAGGTCCGGGCCAACGTCCTGACTTTC.

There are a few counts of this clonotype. The CDR3 sequence is CATSRDQGAGETQYF. CDR3 in DNA: TGTGCCACCAGCAGAGATCAGGGGGCTGGAGAGACCCAGTACTTC. The chain is built from TRBV15 and TRBJ2-7, with 8 bases identical to TRBD1. The J call may be mistaken, given a closer DNA end match to TRBJ2-5. The germline V gene encodes CDR1 LNHNV and CDR2 YYDKDF (reference sequence). The CDR3 spans 15 residues.

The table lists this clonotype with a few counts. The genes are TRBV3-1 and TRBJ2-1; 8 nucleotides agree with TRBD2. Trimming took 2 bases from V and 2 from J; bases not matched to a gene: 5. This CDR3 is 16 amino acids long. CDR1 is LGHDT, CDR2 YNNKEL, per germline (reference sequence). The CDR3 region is CASSQTIAGTYNEQFF. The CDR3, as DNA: TGTGCCAGCAGCCAAACAATAGCGGGGACCTACAATGAGCAGTTCTTC.

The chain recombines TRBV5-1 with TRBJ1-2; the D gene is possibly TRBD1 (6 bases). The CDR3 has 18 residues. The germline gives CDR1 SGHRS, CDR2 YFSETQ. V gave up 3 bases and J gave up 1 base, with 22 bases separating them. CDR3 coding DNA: TGCGCCAGCAGCTCCTACACCCGTGACAGGACCTATAACTATGGCTACACCTTC. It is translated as CASSSYTRDRTYNYGYTF.